The present T cell receptor beta chain was sequenced within a study of T cell responses to AZD1222 COVID-19 vaccine. Findings of the study overall: None of the repertoires were sampled until the peak T cell response had passed. Seropositive status at baseline applied to only a handful of AZD1222 recipients. Unmutated variant regions are reportedly targeted by nearly half of spike-specific TCRs.

Assay: immunoSEQ multiplex PCR; the TCRdb copy retains only in-frame clones and omits some. Counted here are just under 150,000 clones, around 83% occurring once; the ten biggest clones make up around 5%. In its sample, this clone was seen once. Its antigen is not identified. CDR1 is LNHDA and CDR2 is SQIVND in the germline V gene (reference sequence). The CDR3 has 14 residues. V was shortened by 0 bases and J by 9 bases, with 14 bases between the two germline ends. The chain recombines TRBV19 with TRBJ2-5; tentatively, D is TRBD1 (5 bases). Sequenced material: peripheral blood, taken 28 days after the second AZD1222 dose. This receptor was identified in an adult who received the AZD1222 COVID-19 vaccine. The chain's CDR3 is CASSIDAQGAAQYF. The CDR3 coding sequence is TGTGCCAGTAGTATAGATGCGCAGGGTGCGGCCCAGTACTTC.